The 28 T cell receptor beta chains reported below all come from one sample, sequenced in a study of cytotoxic CD8 clonotypes in ibrutinib-treated CLL. Sequencing was performed with immunoSEQ multiplex PCR; in TCRdb, only in-frame clones are kept and a portion is missing. This table has over 120,000 clones, 79% appearing once. Sequencing was performed on PBMCs, taken after 12 months of ibrutinib treatment. The receptors come from a human donor with chronic lymphocytic leukemia.

This clone showed up just a few times. The genes are TRBV5-8 and TRBJ2-7, with D perhaps matching TRBD2 (7 bases). Between the trimmed V and J ends, which lost 4 bases and 0 bases, there was a span of 20 bases. The CDR3 contains 17 residues. Germline V gene sequence: CDR1 SGHTS, CDR2 YDEGEE. CDR3 amino acids: CASSRYTTRGASYEQYF. The CDR3 nucleotides are TGTGCCAGCAGCCGCTACACAACCCGGGGGGCCTCCTACGAGCAGTACTTC. Drawing the rest from reference TRBV5-8 and TRBJ2-7, the complete variable domain is EAGVTQSPTHLIKTRGQQATLRCSPISGHTSVYWYQQALGLGLQFLLWYDEGEERNRGNFPPRFSGRQFPNYSSELNVNALELEDSALYLCASSRYTTRGASYEQYFGPGTRLTVT.

The rearrangement joins TRBV18 to TRBJ2-5; TRBD1 aligns across 9 bases. This CDR3 is built from 16 residues. Germline CDR1 is KGHSH and CDR2 is LQKENI. V shed 2 bases and J 3 bases; nucleotides not matched to a gene: 7. CDR3 in DNA: TGTGCCAGCTCACCAGGACAGGGGTGGAATGAAGAGACCCAGTACTTC. Translation gives CASSPGQGWNEETQYF.

The chain couples TRBV5-1 to TRBJ1-2, with TRBD1 as a possible D gene (6 bases). This CDR3 spans 14 amino acids. The V gene lost 0 bases and the J gene lost 8 bases, with 14 bases spanning the gap. Germline CDR1 SGHRS, CDR2 YFSETQ. Here the CDR3 DNA reads TGCGCCAGCAGCTTGGAATGGGGGGCCCAGGGCTACACCTTC. This codes for CASSLEWGAQGYTF.

The chain has TRBV5-4 and TRBJ2-1; tentative D call: TRBD2 (5 bases). The CDR3 consists of 15 residues. Germline V gene sequence: CDR1 SGHNT, CDR2 YYREEE (reference sequence). V was shortened by 1 base and J by 2 bases, with 10 bases between the two germline ends. CDR3 nucleotide sequence: TGTGCCAGCAGCTTGAGCGGAACAACCTACAATGAGCAGTTCTTC. Translating it yields CASSLSGTTYNEQFF.

The genes are TRBV6-5 and TRBJ2-7; 10 bases match TRBD1. CDR1 MNHEY and CDR2 SVGAGI come from the germline V gene. The CDR3 is 14 amino acids. V shed 7 bases and J 4 bases; nucleotides not matched to a gene: 7. The CDR3 sequence: CASNRQGAGYEQYF. CDR3 nucleotides: TGTGCCAGCAACCGACAGGGGGCAGGATACGAGCAGTACTTC.

Only a few counts were recorded for this clone. This rearrangement joins TRBV5-5 to TRBJ1-3; weak D call: TRBD1 (6 bases). The germline V gene has CDR1 SGHKS and CDR2 YYEKEE (reference sequence). The CDR3 runs to 15 residues. V was shortened by 0 bases and J by 3 bases, with 10 bases between the two germline ends. CDR3 in amino acids: CASSLADSFGNTIYF. The CDR3 region has the DNA TGTGCCAGCAGCTTGGCGGACAGCTTTGGAAACACCATATATTTT.

The genes are TRBV5-1 and TRBJ2-2, with D possibly being TRBD1 (6 bases). The CDR3 totals 15 residues. Germline V gene sequence: CDR1 SGHRS, CDR2 YFSETQ. V lost 3 bases to trimming and J lost 3 bases, with 12 bases between them. CDR3 coding DNA: TGCGCCAGCAGCTGGGGAACAGGGTACACCGGGGAGCTGTTTTTT. Translated: CASSWGTGYTGELFF.

The rearrangement uses TRBV5-1 and TRBJ2-7, with D possibly being TRBD1 (7 bases). Trimming removed 0 bases from V and 7 bases from J, with 17 bases in between. Germline CDR1 is SGHRS and CDR2 is YFSETQ. CDR3 length: 15 amino acids. The DNA for the CDR3 is TGCGCCAGCAGCTTGGCTTTGGAGGGGGCGAGGGAGCAGTACTTC. Translated: CASSLALEGAREQYF.

The J gene is TRBJ1-2, the V gene TRBV5-8; 8 bases line up with TRBD1. CDR1 SGHTS and CDR2 YDEGEE come from the germline V gene. The V gene end was trimmed by 4 bases and the J gene end by 4 bases; junction bases not matched to a gene: 6. This CDR3 region has 14 residues. CDR3 loop: CASSAGTGFYGYTF. The CDR3 bases are TGTGCCAGCAGCGCCGGGACAGGCTTCTATGGCTACACCTTC.

The chain carries TRBV14 and TRBJ2-1; 10 nucleotides align to TRBD2. CDR1 SGHDN and CDR2 FVKESK come from the germline V gene. With V trimmed by 4 bases and J by 3 bases, 12 bases remained unmatched. The CDR3 spans 18 residues. For the CDR3, the DNA is TGTGCCAGCAGCCCATTCTCCTCTAGCGGGGGCGTCTACAATGAGCAGTTCTTC. Protein: CASSPFSSSGGVYNEQFF.

The chain recombines TRBV7-9 with TRBJ1-3, with D uncertain. Between the trimmed V and J ends, which lost 2 bases and 2 bases, there was a span of 7 bases. Germline values: CDR1 SEHNR, CDR2 FQNEAQ (reference sequence). The CDR3 consists of 14 residues. CDR3 region: CASSLLSPGNTIYF. The CDR3 DNA follows: TGTGCCAGCAGCTTATTGTCCCCTGGAAACACCATATATTTT.

The chain links TRBV7-2 to TRBJ2-7, with D unresolved. The CDR3 is made up of 12 amino acids. Germline CDR1 SGHTA, CDR2 FQGNSA. With 5 bases removed from V and 6 bases from J, the gap between germline ends came to 11 bases. The CDR3 bases are TGTGCCAGCAGCGCTTCATGGTCCGAGCAGTACTTC. It codes for CASSASWSEQYF.

The chain has TRBV2 and TRBJ2-1; 9 bases map to TRBD2. V lost 8 bases, J lost 2 bases, and 7 bases stayed unmatched. The CDR3 loop spans 15 amino acids. CDR1 and CDR2 from the germline V gene are SNHLY and FYNNEI. CDR3 DNA: TGTGCCAGCCAGATAGCGGGAGCCCCCTACAATGAGCAGTTCTTC. Protein sequence: CASQIAGAPYNEQFF.

This clone has just a few counts. This chain uses TRBV7-7 with TRBJ2-1; D is unclear. Germline CDR1 is SSHAT and CDR2 is FNYEAQ (reference sequence). V gave up 5 bases and J gave up 4 bases, with 9 bases separating them. CDR3 size: 13 residues. The CDR3 DNA is TGTGCCAGCAGCATCGACGTTTACAATGAGCAGTTCTTC. Translated, it gives CASSIDVYNEQFF.

This clone was seen a single time. The chain has TRBV5-1 and TRBJ2-2; 7 bases agree with TRBD1. V lost 0 bases to trimming and J lost 5 bases; unmatched junction nucleotides: 4. The CDR3 sequence is 15 residues long. CDR1 SGHRS and CDR2 YFSETQ come from the germline V gene. This chain's CDR3 is CASSLEGARTGELFF. In DNA form, the CDR3 reads TGCGCCAGCAGCTTGGAGGGGGCGAGGACCGGGGAGCTGTTTTTT.

In this sample, this clone turned up a few times. V usage is TRBV6-6 and J usage is TRBJ2-3, with 8 bases matching TRBD2. The CDR3 has 14 residues. In germline, CDR1 is MNHNY, CDR2 SVGAGI (reference sequence). V lost 6 bases to trimming and J lost 0 bases; unmatched junction nucleotides: 2. The CDR3 DNA reads as TGTGCCAGCAGACTAGCGGCTAGCACAGATACGCAGTATTTT. Translation: CASRLAASTDTQYF.

V usage is TRBV10-3 and J usage is TRBJ1-5; D is unresolved. The CDR3 sequence is 15 residues long. Germline values: CDR1 ENHRY, CDR2 SYGVKD. Trimming took off 5 bases at V and 0 bases at J, with 11 bases between the two ends. CDR3 protein: CAISSNGDSNQPQHF. CDR3 DNA: TGTGCCATCAGTTCTAACGGGGATAGCAATCAGCCCCAGCATTTT.

This clone was counted between two and nine times. The rearrangement links TRBV30 to TRBJ1-2, with D tentatively TRBD1 (5 bases). Germline CDR1 and CDR2: GTSNPN and SVGIG (reference sequence). This CDR3 is 12 amino acids long. The V end was cut by 4 bases, the J end by 4 bases, with 10 bases between. The CDR3 DNA reads as TGTGCCTGGACAGGGAACGGCTATGGCTACACCTTC. Its protein product is CAWTGNGYGYTF.

V gene TRBV19 combines with J gene TRBJ2-5, with D possibly matching TRBD1 (6 bases). The ends were cut back, 6 bases at V and 4 bases at J, with 6 bases in the middle. This CDR3 is built from 11 residues. Germline loops: CDR1 LNHDA, CDR2 SQIVND (reference sequence). CDR3 amino acids: CASRQGETQYF. Written as DNA, the CDR3 is TGTGCCAGTAGACAGGGAGAGACCCAGTACTTC.

This clone was picked up a small number of times. The chain employs TRBV28 and TRBJ2-7; the D gene is possibly TRBD1 (5 bases). Germline-derived CDR1 and CDR2 are MDHEN and SYDVKM. Trimming left V 7 bases short and J 3 bases short, with 16 bases between. The CDR3 loop spans 14 amino acids. The CDR3 loop is CASTKVAGIYEQYF. CDR3 nucleotide sequence: TGTGCCAGCACTAAGGTAGCAGGGATCTACGAGCAGTACTTC. Using reference TRBV28 and TRBJ2-7 for the parts outside the CDR3, the full variable domain is DVKVTQSSRYLVKRTGEKVFLECVQDMDHENMFWYRQDPGLGLRLIYFSYDVKMKEKGDIPEGYSVSREKKERFSLILESASTNQTSMYLCASTKVAGIYEQYFGPGTRLTVT.

The chain combines TRBV27 with TRBJ2-7, with D possibly TRBD2 on 7 matching bases. The CDR3 is 15 amino acids. Trimming removed 1 base at V and 2 bases at J, with 12 bases between. CDR1 is MNHEY and CDR2 is SMNVEV in the germline V gene (reference sequence). The CDR3 reads CASSLYRGGPYEQYF. In DNA, the CDR3 is TGTGCCAGCAGTTTATATAGGGGGGGGCCCTACGAGCAGTACTTC.

The chain is built from TRBV11-2 and TRBJ2-5, with D possibly being TRBD1 or TRBD2 (5 bases each). CDR3 length: 13 residues. Germline assignment: CDR1 SGHAT and CDR2 FQNNGV. Trimming removed 6 bases at V and 1 base at J, with 9 bases between. The CDR3 loop reads CASSWGFQETQYF. The CDR3 DNA reads TGTGCCAGCAGTTGGGGGTTCCAAGAGACCCAGTACTTC.

The chain has TRBV4-2 and TRBJ1-1; no clear D. CDR1 is LGHNA, CDR2 YNFKEQ, per germline. CDR3 length: 12 residues. Trimming removed 5 bases from V and 4 bases from J, with 8 bases in between. CDR3 in DNA: TGTGCCAGCAGCTTGGAAGGCACTGAAGCTTTCTTT. Translation gives CASSLEGTEAFF.

The CDR3 is CASSASQGTPYGYTF. In DNA form, the CDR3 reads TGTGCCAGCAGCGCCAGCCAAGGGACGCCTTATGGCTACACCTTC. The chain joins TRBV9 to TRBJ1-2; TRBD1 might be the D (5 bases). V was shortened by 3 bases and J by 5 bases, with 17 bases between the two germline ends. CDR1 and CDR2 (germline): SGDLS, YYNGEE. The CDR3 has 15 amino acids. The full variable domain, completed using reference TRBV9 and TRBJ1-2, is DSGVTQTPKHLITATGQRVTLRCSPRSGDLSVYWYQQSLDQGLQFLIQYYNGEERAKGNILERFSAQQFPDLHSELNLSSLELGDSALYFCASSASQGTPYGYTFGSGTRLTVV.

V usage is TRBV4-1 and J usage is TRBJ1-5; 7 positions match TRBD1. The V segment lost 1 base and the J segment 0 bases; nucleotides outside the gene matches: 3. The CDR3 has 16 amino acids. The germline gives CDR1 MGHRA, CDR2 YSYEKL. In DNA, the CDR3 is TGCGCCAGCAGCCAAGGCGGGACAGATAGCAATCAGCCCCAGCATTTT. Translated: CASSQGGTDSNQPQHF.

This chain links TRBV7-8 with TRBJ2-5, with D possibly matching TRBD2 (5 bases). The CDR3 is 16 residues long. The V gene's germline CDR1 is SGHVS and CDR2 FQNEAQ. V was cut by 3 bases and J by 1 base, with 15 bases left in between. In DNA, the CDR3 is TGTGCCAGCAGCTTGGGATTGTTTGGACTCCAAGAGACCCAGTACTTC. Encoded protein: CASSLGLFGLQETQYF.

The chain couples TRBV14 to TRBJ2-5, with TRBD1 matching 7 bases. After removal of 2 bases from V and 4 bases from J, the junction contained 7 bases not matched to a gene. The CDR3 spans 15 residues. Looked up from germline, CDR1 is SGHDN and CDR2 is FVKESK. The DNA for the CDR3 is TGTGCCAGCAGCCAAAGGTGGGACAGCTTAGAGACCCAGTACTTC. It yields the protein CASSQRWDSLETQYF.

The rearrangement joins TRBV9 to TRBJ2-1; 11 bases match TRBD2. After removal of 3 bases from V and 9 bases from J, the junction contained 5 bases not matched to a gene. The germline V gene encodes CDR1 SGDLS and CDR2 YYNGEE. The CDR3 sequence is 14 residues long. For the CDR3, the DNA is TGTGCCAGCAGCGGAACTAGCGGGAGTACTGAGCAGTTCTTC. Protein sequence: CASSGTSGSTEQFF.